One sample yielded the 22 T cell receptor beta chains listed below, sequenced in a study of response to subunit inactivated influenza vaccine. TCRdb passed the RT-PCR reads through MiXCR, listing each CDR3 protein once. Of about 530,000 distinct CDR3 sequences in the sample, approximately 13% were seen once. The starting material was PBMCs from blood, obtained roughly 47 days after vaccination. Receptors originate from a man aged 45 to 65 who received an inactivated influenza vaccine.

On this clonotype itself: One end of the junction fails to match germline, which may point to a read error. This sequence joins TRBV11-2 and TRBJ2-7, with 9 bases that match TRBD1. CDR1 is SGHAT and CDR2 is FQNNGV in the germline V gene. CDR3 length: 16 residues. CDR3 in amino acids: CASSLTGTGISSEQYF. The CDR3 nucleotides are TGTGCCAGCAGCTTGACCGGGACAGGGATTTCCTCCGAGCAGTACTTC.

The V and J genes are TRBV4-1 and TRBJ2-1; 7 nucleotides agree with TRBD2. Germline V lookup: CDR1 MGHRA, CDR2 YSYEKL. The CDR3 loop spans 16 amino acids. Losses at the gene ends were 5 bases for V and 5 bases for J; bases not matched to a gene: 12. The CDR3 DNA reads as TGCGCCAGCAGCTTTCTAGGCCCTAGCGGCCACAATGAGCAGTTCTTC. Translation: CASSFLGPSGHNEQFF.

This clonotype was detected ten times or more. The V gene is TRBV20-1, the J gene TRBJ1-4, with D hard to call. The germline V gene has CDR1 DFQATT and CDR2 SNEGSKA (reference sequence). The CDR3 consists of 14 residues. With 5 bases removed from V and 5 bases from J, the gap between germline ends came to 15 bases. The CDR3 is CSAQIGPQNEKLFF. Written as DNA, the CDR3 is TGCAGTGCTCAAATAGGCCCACAGAATGAAAAACTGTTTTTT.

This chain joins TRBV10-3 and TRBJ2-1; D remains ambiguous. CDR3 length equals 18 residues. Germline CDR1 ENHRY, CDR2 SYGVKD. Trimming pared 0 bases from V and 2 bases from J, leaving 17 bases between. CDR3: CAISESNPSPSTYNEQFF. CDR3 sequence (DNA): TGTGCCATCAGTGAGTCGAATCCTAGTCCCTCAACCTACAATGAGCAGTTCTTC.

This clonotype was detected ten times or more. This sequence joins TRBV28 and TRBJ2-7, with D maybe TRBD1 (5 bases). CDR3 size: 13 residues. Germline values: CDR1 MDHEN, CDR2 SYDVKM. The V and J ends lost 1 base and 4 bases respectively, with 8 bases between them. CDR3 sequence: CASSLYQGYEQYF. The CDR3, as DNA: TGTGCCAGCAGTTTATATCAGGGTTACGAGCAGTACTTC.

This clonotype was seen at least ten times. The CDR3 DNA sequence: TGCAGTGCTTCGGACAGGGTCACTGAAGCTTTCTTT. This encodes CSASDRVTEAFF. J is TRBJ1-1 and V is TRBV20-1, with 8 bases fitting TRBD1. This CDR3 region has 12 residues. Trimming took 5 bases from V and 4 from J; bases not matched to a gene: 3. Per the germline V gene, CDR1 is DFQATT and CDR2 is SNEGSKA (reference sequence).

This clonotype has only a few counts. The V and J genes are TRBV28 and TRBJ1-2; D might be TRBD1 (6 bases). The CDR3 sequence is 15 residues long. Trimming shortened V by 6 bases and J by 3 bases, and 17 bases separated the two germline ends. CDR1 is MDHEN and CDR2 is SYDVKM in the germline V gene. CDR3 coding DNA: TGTGCCAGCAGCCTCGGGCAGGGGTATTACTATGGCTACACCTTC. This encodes CASSLGQGYYYGYTF.

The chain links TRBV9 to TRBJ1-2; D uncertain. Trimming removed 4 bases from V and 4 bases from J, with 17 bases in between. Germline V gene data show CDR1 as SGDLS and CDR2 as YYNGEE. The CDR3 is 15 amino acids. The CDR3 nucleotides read TGTGCCAGCAGCCCCCGGGTGGGAGACACCTATGGCTACACCTTC. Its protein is CASSPRVGDTYGYTF.

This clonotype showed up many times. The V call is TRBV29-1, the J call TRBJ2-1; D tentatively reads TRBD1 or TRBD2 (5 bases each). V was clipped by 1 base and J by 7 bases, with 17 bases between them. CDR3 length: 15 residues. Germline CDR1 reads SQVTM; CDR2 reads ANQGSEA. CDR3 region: CSVEGVYGDLNEQFF. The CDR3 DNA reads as TGCAGCGTTGAAGGGGTCTACGGGGACCTTAATGAGCAGTTCTTC.

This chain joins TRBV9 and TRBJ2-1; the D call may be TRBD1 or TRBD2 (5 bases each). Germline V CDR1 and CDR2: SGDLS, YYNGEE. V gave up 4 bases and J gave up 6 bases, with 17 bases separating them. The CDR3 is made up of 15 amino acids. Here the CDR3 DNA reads TGTGCCAGCAGCAGAGCCGGGACGTCTGTCAATGAGCAGTTCTTC. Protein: CASSRAGTSVNEQFF.

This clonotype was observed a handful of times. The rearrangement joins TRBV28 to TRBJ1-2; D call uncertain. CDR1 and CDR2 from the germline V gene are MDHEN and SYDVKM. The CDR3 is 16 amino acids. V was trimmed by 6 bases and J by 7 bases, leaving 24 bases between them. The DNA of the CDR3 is TGTGCCAGCAGCTACAAAGAACCGGGGTTTTTGGGTGGCTACACCTTC. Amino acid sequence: CASSYKEPGFLGGYTF.

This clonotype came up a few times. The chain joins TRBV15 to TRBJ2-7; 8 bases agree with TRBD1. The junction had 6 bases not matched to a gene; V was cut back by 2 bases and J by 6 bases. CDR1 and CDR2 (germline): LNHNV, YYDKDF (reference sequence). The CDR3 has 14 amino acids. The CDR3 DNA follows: TGTGCCACCAGCAGATCTTACCAGGGGGCCGAGCAGTACTTC. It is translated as CATSRSYQGAEQYF.

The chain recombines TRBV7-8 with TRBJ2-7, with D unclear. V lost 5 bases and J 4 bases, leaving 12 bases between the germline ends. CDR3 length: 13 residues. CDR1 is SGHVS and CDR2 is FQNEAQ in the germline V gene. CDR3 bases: TGTGCCAGCAGCCAGCTCTCCCGTTACGAGCAGTACTTC. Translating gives CASSQLSRYEQYF.

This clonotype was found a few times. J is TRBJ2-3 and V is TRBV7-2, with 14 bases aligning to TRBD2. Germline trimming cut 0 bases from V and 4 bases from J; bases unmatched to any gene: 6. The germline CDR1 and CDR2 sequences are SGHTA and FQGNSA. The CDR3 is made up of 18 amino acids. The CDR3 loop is CASSLAGTSGSSADTQYF. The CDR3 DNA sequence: TGTGCCAGCAGCTTAGCCGGGACTAGCGGGAGTTCAGCAGATACGCAGTATTTT.

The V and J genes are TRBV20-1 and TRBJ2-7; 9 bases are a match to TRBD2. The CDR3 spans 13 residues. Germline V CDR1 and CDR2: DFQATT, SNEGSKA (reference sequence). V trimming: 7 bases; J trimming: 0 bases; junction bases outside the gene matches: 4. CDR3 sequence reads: CSGTSVSSYEQYF. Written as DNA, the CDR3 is TGCAGTGGGACTAGCGTTAGCTCCTACGAGCAGTACTTC.

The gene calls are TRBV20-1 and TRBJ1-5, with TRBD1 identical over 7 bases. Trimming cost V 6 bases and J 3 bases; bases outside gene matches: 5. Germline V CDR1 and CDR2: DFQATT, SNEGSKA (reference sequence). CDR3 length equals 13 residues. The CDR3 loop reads CSAYGTDNQPQHF. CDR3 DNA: TGCAGTGCGTACGGGACAGACAATCAGCCCCAGCATTTT.

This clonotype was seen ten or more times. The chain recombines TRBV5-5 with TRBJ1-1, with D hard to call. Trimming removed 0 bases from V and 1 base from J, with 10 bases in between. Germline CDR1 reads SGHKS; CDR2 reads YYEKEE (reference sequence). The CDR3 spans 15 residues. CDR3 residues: CASSLEWLPNTEAFF. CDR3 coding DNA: TGTGCCAGCAGCTTGGAGTGGTTACCGAACACTGAAGCTTTCTTT.

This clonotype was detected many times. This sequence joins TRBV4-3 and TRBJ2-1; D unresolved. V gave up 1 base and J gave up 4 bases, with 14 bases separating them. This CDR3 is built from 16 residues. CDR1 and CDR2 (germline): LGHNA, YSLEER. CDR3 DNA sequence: TGCGCCAGCAGCCAAGCCCACTCAGGCCTGTACAATGAGCAGTTCTTC. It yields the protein CASSQAHSGLYNEQFF.

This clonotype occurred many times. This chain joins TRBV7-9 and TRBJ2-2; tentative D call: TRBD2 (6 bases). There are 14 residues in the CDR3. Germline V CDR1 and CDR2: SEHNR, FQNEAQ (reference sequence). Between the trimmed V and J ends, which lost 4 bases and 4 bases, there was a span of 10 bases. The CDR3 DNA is TGTGCCAGCAGCTCGCTAGCGCCCACCGGGGAGCTGTTTTTT. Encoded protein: CASSSLAPTGELFF.

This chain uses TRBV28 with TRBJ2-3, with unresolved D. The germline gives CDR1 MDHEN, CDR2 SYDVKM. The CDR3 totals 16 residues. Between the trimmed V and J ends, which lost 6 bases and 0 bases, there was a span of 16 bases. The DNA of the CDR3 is TGTGCCAGCAGCCCATACATACTCACCAGCACAGATACGCAGTATTTT. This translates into CASSPYILTSTDTQYF.

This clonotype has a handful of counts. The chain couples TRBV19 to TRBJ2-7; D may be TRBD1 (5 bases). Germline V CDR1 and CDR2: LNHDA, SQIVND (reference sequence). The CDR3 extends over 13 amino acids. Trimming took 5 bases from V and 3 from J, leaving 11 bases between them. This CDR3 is CASSSTVYYEQYF. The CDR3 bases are TGTGCCAGTAGTTCGACAGTTTACTACGAGCAGTACTTC. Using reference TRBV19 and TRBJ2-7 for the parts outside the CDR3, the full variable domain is DGGITQSPKYLFRKEGQNVTLSCEQNLNHDAMYWYRQDPGQGLRLIYYSQIVNDFQKGDIAEGYSVSREKKESFPLTVTSAQKNPTAFYLCASSSTVYYEQYFGPGTRLTVT.

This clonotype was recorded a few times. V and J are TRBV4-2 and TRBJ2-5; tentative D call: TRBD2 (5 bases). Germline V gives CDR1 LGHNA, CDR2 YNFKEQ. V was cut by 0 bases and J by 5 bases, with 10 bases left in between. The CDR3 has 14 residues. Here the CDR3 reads CASSQDSRGETQYF. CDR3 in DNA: TGTGCCAGCAGCCAAGATTCCCGAGGGGAGACCCAGTACTTC.